The subject of this entry is one T cell receptor (beta chain). This clonotype turned up a few times. Its specific antigen is unknown. Per-base quality was not reported, and no clone a single base away is much larger than it. The time point label on this specimen signifies: patch test 3, about 24 weeks after DPC sensitization. The sample's treatment or condition label, in plain terms: therapeutic diphenylcyclopropenone sensitization with weekly scalp DPC. At every patch-test visit, the blood draw took place before the patch test was put on. Patients were eligible if aged 18 to 70, diagnosed with alopecia and judged suitable for DPC therapy, and pregnant patients were excluded. Total RNA was extracted from unfractionated whole blood that had been collected in Tempus Blood RNA tubes. Library method: RACE. Sequencer: NextSeq 500. During library preparation, unique molecular identifiers were attached to individual cDNA molecules so that TCRs could be counted in a quantitative, reproducible way. Each blood RNA sample was used to sequence both TCR alpha and TCR beta chains. Turning to the authors' computational methods: A median of roughly 98,000 TCRs per sample was observed, with a range of 23,224 to 690,600. V, J and CDR3 annotation of the TCR reads was performed with the Decombinator software suite. To make PS versus PT1 abundance plots, every sample was subsampled to the same number of TCRs (28,000). Expanded TCRs were defined as absent before sensitization and observed at least eight times at the 2-week time point. The public reads were reanalyzed by TCRdb: fastp trimming at Q25, MiXCR alignment, in-frame beta chains only. Every distinct CDR3 protein forms one entry, paired with its most common genes and DNA. These V and J calls derive from TCRdb rather than the authors' analysis. Here the sample has about 120,000 distinct CDR3 sequences; approximately 11% occur a single time. The ten largest clones represent over 2% of the sample.

This entry is derived from a study of human T cells and chemical hapten exposure (dated by TCRdb to the early 2020s). Looking at the study overall: For sensitization, 2% DPC in acetone was applied to a roughly 2 cm by roughly 2 cm area of upper inner arm skin. Throughout the roughly 23-week study period, patients were also given weekly therapeutic DPC doses on the scalp. Patch testing was done on the upper back using Finn chambers containing 0.01% DPC, and results were scored after 6 days according to International Contact Dermatitis Research Group standards. Alopecia areata with under or over 50% scalp involvement, alopecia totalis and alopecia universalis were represented in the patient cohort, which was mostly female. Libraries were combined into a pool for sequencing, and differences in TCR yield between samples came mainly from small differences in library volumes within the pool. In alopecia patients, the study followed how the peripheral blood TCR repertoire changed in vivo over primary and secondary sensitization to diphenylcyclopropenone (DPC), a hapten. Patient blood was sampled pre-sensitization (week 0) and at 2, 6 and about 24 weeks after DPC sensitization. For TCR sequencing, blood came from 25 to 35 alopecia patients at anywhere from one to four time points (pre-sensitization, 2, 6 and 24 weeks). Results the study describes overall, beyond this receptor: After repeated subsampling, the strength of the expansion versus patch-test correlation and the threshold at which it became significant changed. Alopecia, a presumed autoimmune disease, was present in all patients, so the immune response of the patients might differ from that of healthy individuals. DPC sensitization did not change how many TCRs were above 1 in 1000 frequency, and no evidence was found of alterations in global repertoire structure. Patch test score correlated positively with the number of PT1 expanded TCRs, reaching significance at thresholds 8, 16 and 32 but not at 4. Compared with pre-sensitization or healthy control sets, expanded TCRs formed significantly more large CDR3 similarity clusters, which is consistent with antigen-driven responses.

The clonotype was recovered from a woman aged 45 to 65 with alopecia areata. Some clones in this sample may be carry-over from other donors' samples. Sequenced here: whole blood, sampled in connection with sensitization to the hapten diphenylcyclopropenone (DPC).

The CDR3 has the sequence CATSDTTGTGGEKTQYF. The nucleotides read TGTGCCACCAGTGATACTACCGGGACAGGGGGCGAGAAGACCCAGTACTTC. The rearranged chain carries TRBV24-1 and TRBJ2-5, with TRBD1 matching 12 junction bases. The V end gives up 3 bases and the J end 6 bases, leaving 10 bases in the junction not matched to a gene. The CDR1 and CDR2 encoded by the germline V gene are KGHDR and SFDVKD. The CDR3 goes from the cysteine to the phenylalanine over 17 residues. This entry keeps only the CDR3 DNA: 51 bases, framed from base 1.